This section outlines one TCR beta chain sequence together with its context. Its antigen remains unidentified. No much larger clone is present one base from it, and per-base qualities are unavailable. The sample is drawn from a study of Graves' ophthalmopathy and Graves' hyperthyroidism (dated by TCRdb to 2017 to 2018). As for the study more broadly: Peripheral blood was collected at initial diagnosis, prior to any treatment. A discovery set of 100 patients (approximately 45 ophthalmopathy, just over 55 stable hyperthyroidism) was enrolled to explore V-J signatures distinguishing ophthalmopathy from hyperthyroidism. In five or six hyperthyroidism patients, T-cell repertoires of thyroid tissue and blood were compared. Following sampling, methimazole starting at 30 mg daily was administered to hyperthyroidism patients, and high-dose intravenous methylprednisolone was administered to ophthalmopathy patients. The independent validation cohort included approximately 19 hyperthyroidism patients plus 17 patients who later progressed from hyperthyroidism to ophthalmopathy. The study used signatures of the TCR beta repertoire to tell Graves' ophthalmopathy apart from Graves' hyperthyroidism and to predict which patients would progress to ophthalmopathy. In total, over 130 blood samples were TCR-sequenced: approximately 40 ophthalmopathy, under 85 hyperthyroidism and 17 hyperthyroidism-to-ophthalmopathy patients.

Ophthalmopathy patients had moderately to severely active disease, Clinical Activity Score of at least 3, NOSPECS grade of at least 4, and disease duration under 3 months. Patients with other autoimmune diseases, uncontrolled infections, pregnancy or lactation were excluded. Diagnosis relied on clinical symptoms, serum thyroxine, TRAb, thyroid ultrasound and orbital computed tomography. Using Ficoll-Paque density gradient centrifugation, PBMCs were isolated from about 10 ml of fresh peripheral blood. Total RNA was extracted with Trizol reagent and quality-checked on an Agilent 2100 Bioanalyzer. TCR beta CDR3 regions were amplified from RNA transcripts for repertoire sequencing. HTBI primers and the Qiagen OneStep RT-PCR kit were used in a first-round RT-PCR, which was followed by a second-round multiplex PCR, size selection and purification. The libraries underwent paired-end sequencing with 100 bp reads on an Illumina HiSeq2000. As for the original processing: Reads were processed with SOAPnuke, discarding reads with adapters, uncalled bases, mean Phred below 15, or no exact constant-primer or identifier match. High-quality paired reads were merged with COPE v1.2.5. Each unique nucleotide sequence was treated as a clonotype, and MiTCR v1.1 was used to align the clonotypes to the IMGT TRB V, D and J references. Analysis was restricted to V-J combinations with a frequency above 0.0001, which covered roughly 99% of repertoires. A TCR clonal expansion and chaos score per V-J combination was defined as the ratio of F50 clonal expansion to chaos observed in the TCRdist matrix. Welch's t-statistics and random forest were used to narrow the features down to 10 to 15 V-J combinations, which were then fed into a naive Bayes classifier. The Morisita-Horn index was used to measure how similar the thyroid and blood repertoires were. TCRdb reprocessing: public reads trimmed at Q25 with fastp, clones called with MiXCR, in-frame beta chains kept. Each CDR3 protein gets just one entry, which takes the most common genes and DNA from the rows behind it. TCRdb's processing, not the authors' own work, is the source of the V and J calls. The sample records approximately 700,000 distinct CDR3 sequences, roughly 41% of which are singletons. The ten largest clones capture 2.5% to 3.5% of the sample.

Including cysteine and phenylalanine, the CDR3 has 13 amino acids. Only the CDR3 region is kept as DNA, spanning 39 bases read in frame from base 1. Clipping removes 4 bases from V and 6 bases from J, with 3 as the unmatched junction base count. CDR1 LNHDA and CDR2 SQIVND were looked up in the germline V gene (reference sequence). Study-level results and caveats: No statistical method was used to set the sample size in advance, and the investigators knew which group each participant was assigned to. In cross-validation, the 13-signature model distinguished ophthalmopathy from stable hyperthyroidism with approximately 90% sensitivity and about 81% specificity, while in the test set the corresponding values were approximately 79% and 70%. Among expanded thyroid clonotypes with frequency above 0.001, most also showed up in blood, which suggests that blood repertoires may reflect the thyroid immune response. In validation, the model predicted ophthalmopathy progression with about 71% sensitivity and 72.22% specificity; 12 predicted patients were CT-confirmed with GO in a median of approximately 6.5 months.

The receptor was isolated from an adult man with Graves' ophthalmopathy. The sequence joins TRBV19 to TRBJ1-2, with TRBD1 matching 9 junction bases. The sample taken for sequencing was peripheral blood. The CDR3 reads as follows: CASSTGTGHGYTF. The sequenced DNA is TGTGCCAGTAGTACGGGGACAGGGCATGGCTACACCTTC.